The entry below gives a single T cell receptor (beta chain) sequence along with its context. Clones were sequenced by immunoSEQ multiplex PCR, and TCRdb holds only the in-frame ones, with some missing. In the table there are approximately 55,000 clones, around 83% of which are singletons. The data stem from a study of blood T cell repertoires in COVID-19. Study at large: COVID-19 samples collected from the United States, Italy and Spain covered acute and convalescent phases. T cells, B-cell-depleted T cells, or PBMCs provided the cDNA or gDNA that served as material.

Seattle patients were enrolled during active infection and followed longitudinally. The CDR3 totals 13 residues. V dropped 2 bases and J dropped 5 bases, with 7 bases sitting between them. The chain joins TRBV12-3 or TRBV12-4 to TRBJ2-1; D is unclear. This clonotype originated in a man aged 25-45 years with COVID-19, enrolled during active disease. Sequencing was performed on peripheral blood. The CDR3 DNA reads as TGTGCCAGCAGTTTACGCGGAAACAATGAGCAGTTCTTC. Its translation is CASSLRGNNEQFF.